Below, one T cell receptor (beta chain) is given with its context. Antigen specificity is unknown. Produced via immunoSEQ multiplex PCR; TCRdb's table is partial and in-frame only. The sample has under 70,000 clones, 70% to 80% seen once. Receiving focal radiation plus CTLA-4 blockade with ipilimumab were patients who had chemo-refractory metastatic non-small-cell lung cancer. Germline V lookup: CDR1 MNHNS, CDR2 SASEGT. With 9 bases removed from V and 2 bases from J, the gap between germline ends came to 17 bases. This CDR3 comprises 14 residues. This sample is drawn from a study of radiotherapy plus CTLA-4 blockade in lung cancer. Findings and caveats of the study: After radiotherapy and ipilimumab, tumor-derived clones expanded in peripheral blood.

Sequenced material: peripheral blood, taken from a patient treated with radiotherapy plus ipilimumab. The genes are TRBV6-1 and TRBJ2-7; tentative D call: TRBD2 (6 bases). The TCR originated in a human donor with non-small cell lung cancer who had a complete response to radiotherapy plus ipilimumab. The chain's CDR3 is CASSLGLPTYEQYV. CDR3 coding DNA: TGTGCCAGTTCCTTGGGACTGCCGACCTACGAGCAGTACGTC.